This TCR beta chain was identified in a study of PD-1 blockade in classical Hodgkin lymphoma. For this clone: What it binds is unknown.

There was relapse after autologous stem cell transplantation in every patient, and there was variation in brentuximab vedotin exposure. Profiling relied on immunoSEQ multiplex PCR, and the TCRdb table lists in-frame clones only, not all of them. The sample holds roughly 40,000 clones, around 87% seen once. Overall study findings and caveats: Baseline TCR diversity was reportedly lower in newly diagnosed patients than healthy donors. Individuals initiating nivolumab under 1 year after ASCT were excluded. The authors have not defined what causes the repertoire differences, possibly disease activity or prior therapy.

Germline CDR1 reads WSHSY; CDR2 reads SAAADI. V shed 2 bases, J shed 1 base, and the junction held 8 bases outside the gene matches. CDR3 size: 18 residues. The TCR comes from a human donor with classical Hodgkin lymphoma. This sequence joins TRBV10-2 and TRBJ2-3; 11 nucleotides agree with TRBD2. Sequences were derived from peripheral blood mononuclear cells (PBMCs), sampled at baseline. This CDR3 is CASSELSGGVWRTDTQYF. As DNA, the CDR3 is TGCGCCAGCAGTGAGCTTAGCGGGGGGGTTTGGCGCACAGATACGCAGTATTTT.